The TCR beta chain described here comes from a study of T cell repertoires in cytomegalovirus infection. About the research overall: Through public TCR beta signatures, both CMV infection and matching HLA type were indicated.

The CDR3 has 16 amino acids. V shed 2 bases, J shed 1 base, and the junction held 8 bases outside the gene matches. Germline V gene sequence: CDR1 SGHVS, CDR2 FQNEAQ. TCRdb passed the reads through MiXCR, listing each CDR3 protein once. Here the sample spans some 62,000 distinct CDR3 sequences, 20% to 25% being singletons. This clonotype has just a few counts. Its antigen is not known. Study-level findings and limits: The ex vivo response was dominated by HLA-C-restricted CMV-specific TCR beta clonotypes.

This chain links TRBV7-8 with TRBJ2-7; 7 nucleotides agree with TRBD1. The clonotype was recovered from a human donor in good health (CMV status not recorded). Some clones in this sample may be carry-over from other donors' samples. The sequencing here drew on CD8+ T cells from cultured PBMCs, taken from culture after CMV antigen stimulation. The CDR3 loop reads CASSLPHRGASYEQYF. CDR3 in DNA: TGTGCCAGCAGCTTACCCCACAGGGGCGCGTCCTACGAGCAGTACTTC.